This TCR beta chain came from a study of blood T cell repertoires in COVID-19. Whole-study context: Collection of acute and convalescent COVID-19 samples took place in the United States, Italy and Spain. Nucleic acid was either cDNA or gDNA, and it came from T cells, B-cell-depleted T cells, or PBMCs.

Study processing details: Nucleated cell number was recorded as an estimate derived from reference gene primer amplification. Only in-frame clones appear in the TCRdb table, and some are missing; sequencing was by immunoSEQ multiplex PCR. The V and J calls and clone size are taken from that table; D and trimming were inferred from the DNA. This table holds 200,000 to 250,000 clones, approximately 90% found once. The CDR3 runs to 15 residues. The V gene end was trimmed by 3 bases and the J gene end by 2 bases; junction bases not matched to a gene: 4. From germline, CDR1 is MGHRA and CDR2 YSYEKL. The sequenced material came from peripheral blood. The V and J genes are TRBV4-1 and TRBJ1-1; 9 nucleotides align to TRBD1. The TCR comes from a woman between 18 and 30 years old who had recovered from COVID-19. The CDR3 loop reads CASSHRQGVNTEAFF. The CDR3 DNA reads as TGCGCCAGCAGCCACCGACAGGGGGTAAACACTGAAGCTTTCTTT.